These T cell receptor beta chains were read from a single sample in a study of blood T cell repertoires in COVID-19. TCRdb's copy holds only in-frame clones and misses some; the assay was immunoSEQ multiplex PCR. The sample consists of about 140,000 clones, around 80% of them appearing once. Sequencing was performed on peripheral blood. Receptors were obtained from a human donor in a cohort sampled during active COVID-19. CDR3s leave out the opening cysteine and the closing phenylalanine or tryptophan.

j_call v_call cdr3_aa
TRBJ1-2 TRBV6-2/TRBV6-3 ASSLTANYGYT
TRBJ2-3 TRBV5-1 ASSLAANTDTQY
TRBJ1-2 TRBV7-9 ASSLGTGRGGYT
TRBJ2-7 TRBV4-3 ASSQDQGLSEQY
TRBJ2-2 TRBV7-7 ASSLTSRGINTGELF
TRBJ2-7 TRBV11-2 ASSLDLPGGEQY
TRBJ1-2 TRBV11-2 ASSRLGGGSLGYT
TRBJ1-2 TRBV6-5 ASSYSEALYGYT
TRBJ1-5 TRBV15 ATSRVLEGNQPQH
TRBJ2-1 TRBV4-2 ASSQEDSLNEQF
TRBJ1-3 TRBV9 ASSVGTYSGNTIY
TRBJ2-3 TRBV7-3 ASSLAGGSTDTQY
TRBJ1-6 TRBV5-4 ASSTGHYNSPLH
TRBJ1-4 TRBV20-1 SASLTGEKLF
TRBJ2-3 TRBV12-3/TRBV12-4 ASSRDVDTQY
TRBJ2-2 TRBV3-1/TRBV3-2 ASSQGRAGTGELF
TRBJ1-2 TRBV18 ASSLAGTGGANYGYT
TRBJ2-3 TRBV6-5 ASTWGGGSTDTQY